The rows below give T cell receptor beta chains drawn from one sample of a study of cytomegalovirus exposure and HLA in healthy donors. Some clones are missing from TCRdb's copy, which holds only in-frame ones; the method was immunoSEQ multiplex PCR. The sample includes about 200,000 clones, 65% to 90% of them seen just once. Sample: PBMCs. The source of these receptors is a girl aged 10-17 years in good health and CMV-seronegative. Both conserved end residues are part of each CDR3. Each record gives: D gene, clone size, J gene, V gene, CDR3 length, CDR3 protein. A D gene is named only where the DNA matches it firmly. Not every row has a clone size; where given, it reads once, few, many or a size class.

>TRBD1|.|TRBJ1-4|TRBV5-4|16
CASSPGQGIDIEKLFF
>TRBD1|.|TRBJ1-1|TRBV9|15
CASSEEGTGVTEAFF
>TRBD2|.|TRBJ2-7|TRBV18|15
CASSLEREESYEQYF
>TRBD1|few|TRBJ2-1|TRBV10-3|15
CAISDRDREGNEQFF
>.|.|TRBJ2-2|TRBV7-2|14
CASSPTRDTGELFF
>.|.|TRBJ2-2|TRBV4-2|16
CASSQEGAGEAGELFF
>.|once|TRBJ1-4|TRBV6-1|11
CASILGQLMFF
>TRBD1|.|TRBJ2-7|TRBV9|15
CASSEGTGDLYEQYF
>TRBD1|.|TRBJ2-3|TRBV9|12
CASSLPGQGMDF
>TRBD2|.|TRBJ2-7|TRBV28|17
CASSGASSGGASYEQYF
>.|.|TRBJ2-3|TRBV2|14
CASSVPGRPDTQYF
>TRBD1|once|TRBJ2-7|TRBV28|14
CASSPGQGVSEQYF
>.|.|TRBJ1-6|TRBV19|15
CASGRGAFEDSPLHF
>.|.|TRBJ2-3|TRBV19|16
CASSPGGGRVTDTQYF
>TRBD1|.|TRBJ1-2|TRBV5-5|15
CASSPGDRANYGYTF
>.|.|TRBJ1-5|TRBV10-2|15
CASSEQGTNNQPQHF
>TRBD1|.|TRBJ2-3|TRBV7-9|16
CASSPPTGVSTDTQYF
>.|.|TRBJ2-1|TRBV4-1|17
CASSQDPGVLSSNEQFF
>TRBD1|.|TRBJ1-2|TRBV5-1|13
CASSSDRGYGYTF
>TRBD1|.|TRBJ1-1|TRBV6-5|13
CASKQGPNTEAFF
>TRBD1|.|TRBJ1-5|TRBV27|14
CASSDRGVYQPQHF
>.|.|TRBJ1-1|TRBV7-2|13
CASSSQGYTEAFF
>.|.|TRBJ2-1|TRBV19|12
CATSPSYNEQFF
>.|.|TRBJ1-5|TRBV30|15
CAWSSIQGSNKPQHF
>.|.|TRBJ1-2|TRBV28|16
CASSQTGYGITYGYTF
>.|.|TRBJ2-2|TRBV27|13
CASSLSATGELFF
>.|.|TRBJ1-2|TRBV7-9|13
CASSLTGFLGYTF
>.|.|TRBJ2-3|TRBV7-9|15
CASSLAAGITDTQYF
>.|.|TRBJ1-2|TRBV6-1|13
CASSELQGSLEYF